This TCR beta chain was identified during a study of cytomegalovirus exposure and HLA in healthy donors. Produced via immunoSEQ multiplex PCR; TCRdb's table is partial and in-frame only. This sample has roughly 120,000 clones; roughly 88% occur once, and the top ten carry over 1.3%. In the case of this clone: Its antigen is currently unknown.

The donors were part of the validation cohort, which consisted of about 120 subjects and was separate from the first cohort of 666 subjects. Study results and limitations: It was found in a later analysis that first-cohort TCR clusters tended to co-occur in the 130 or so validation repertoires. Reported performance of the classifier showed diagnosis of cytomegalovirus status with high specificity and sensitivity.

The germline gives CDR1 MNHEY, CDR2 SVGAGI. The CDR3 covers 14 residues. Trimming shortened V by 0 bases and J by 4 bases, and 9 bases separated the two germline ends. The sequencing input was PBMCs. This sequence was found in a young woman in good health and CMV-seropositive. This chain joins TRBV6-5 and TRBJ2-5; D not certain. The CDR3 protein is CASSYSRFPETQYF. The CDR3 bases are TGTGCCAGCAGTTACTCGCGTTTTCCAGAGACCCAGTACTTC.